This T cell receptor (beta chain) was sequenced during a study of cytomegalovirus exposure and HLA in healthy donors. General observations from the study: Diagnosis of cytomegalovirus status made by the classifier reportedly showed high specificity and sensitivity. It was found in a later analysis that first-cohort TCR clusters tended to co-occur in the 100 to 150 validation repertoires. There were over 150 TCR beta chains listed as cytomegalovirus-associated.

Assay used: immunoSEQ multiplex PCR; TCRdb lists only in-frame clones, some missing. This sample carries over 70,000 clones, about 93% of them seen once, and the ten largest clones take about 0.63%. In the case of this clone: Antigen: not known.

The germline V and J ends were trimmed by 2 bases and 4 bases, with 8 bases remaining between them. In germline, CDR1 is MNHNS, CDR2 SASEGT. The CDR3 runs to 13 residues. The chain carries TRBV6-1 and TRBJ2-5; D unclear. This receptor was identified in a woman aged 18-30 years in good health and CMV-seronegative. Material: PBMCs. The CDR3, as DNA: TGTGCCAGCAGTGAACTGAGCCGAGAGACCCAGTACTTC. Its translation: CASSELSRETQYF.